The source of this T cell receptor beta chain is a study of graft-versus-host responses after intestinal transplantation. Across the study: Recipients uniformly received anti-thymocyte globulin induction, followed by tacrolimus and steroids for 2 to 4 years. Study observations and caveats: GvH clone levels peaked in circulation, and this peak was associated with early post-transplant HvG declines.

V lost 4 bases, J lost 3 bases, and 13 bases lay in between. The germline gives CDR1 SGHRS, CDR2 YFSETQ. The CDR3 length is 14 residues. As regards this clone: Its target is unknown.

Assay: immunoSEQ multiplex PCR; the TCRdb copy retains only in-frame clones and omits some. The sample contains tens of thousands of clones, 89% of which appear only once. The chain has TRBV5-1 and TRBJ1-2; TRBD1 is a possible D gene (5 bases). The clonotype comes from a human donor who was the organ donor for an intestinal transplant. Source: unstimulated CD4+ T cells sorted from spleen or lymph node cells, taken before transplant. The CDR3 region is CASSLVTDYYGYTF. DNA for the CDR3: TGCGCCAGCAGCCTGGTGACAGACTACTATGGCTACACCTTC. Drawing the rest from reference TRBV5-1 and TRBJ1-2, the complete variable domain is KAGVTQTPRYLIKTRGQQVTLSCSPISGHRSVSWYQQTPGQGLQFLFEYFSETQRNKGNFPGRFSGRQFSNSRSEMNVSTLELGDSALYLCASSLVTDYYGYTFGSGTRLTVV.